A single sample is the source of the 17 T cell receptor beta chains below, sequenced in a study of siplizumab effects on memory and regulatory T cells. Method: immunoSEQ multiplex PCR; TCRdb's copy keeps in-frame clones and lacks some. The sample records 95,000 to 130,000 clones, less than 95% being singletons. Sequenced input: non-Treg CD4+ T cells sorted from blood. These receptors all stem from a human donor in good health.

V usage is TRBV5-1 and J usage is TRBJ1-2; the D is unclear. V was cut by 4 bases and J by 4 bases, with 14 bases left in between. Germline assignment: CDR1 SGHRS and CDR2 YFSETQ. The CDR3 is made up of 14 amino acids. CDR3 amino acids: CASSGEAPLYGYTF. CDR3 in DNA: TGCGCCAGCAGCGGGGAGGCCCCTCTCTATGGCTACACCTTC.

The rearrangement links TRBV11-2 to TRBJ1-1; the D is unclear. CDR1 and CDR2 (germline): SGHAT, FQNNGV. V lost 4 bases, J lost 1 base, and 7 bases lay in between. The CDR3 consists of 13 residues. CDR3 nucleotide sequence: TGTGCCAGCAGCTATACAGCGAACACTGAAGCTTTCTTT. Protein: CASSYTANTEAFF.

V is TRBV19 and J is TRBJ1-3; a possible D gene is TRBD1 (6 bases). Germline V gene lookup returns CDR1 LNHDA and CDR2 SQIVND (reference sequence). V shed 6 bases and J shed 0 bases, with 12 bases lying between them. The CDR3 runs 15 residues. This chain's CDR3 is CASSPTGFSGNTIYF. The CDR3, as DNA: TGTGCCAGTAGCCCGACAGGTTTCTCTGGAAACACCATATATTTT. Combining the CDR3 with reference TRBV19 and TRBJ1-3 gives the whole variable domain DGGITQSPKYLFRKEGQNVTLSCEQNLNHDAMYWYRQDPGQGLRLIYYSQIVNDFQKGDIAEGYSVSREKKESFPLTVTSAQKNPTAFYLCASSPTGFSGNTIYFGEGSWLTVV.

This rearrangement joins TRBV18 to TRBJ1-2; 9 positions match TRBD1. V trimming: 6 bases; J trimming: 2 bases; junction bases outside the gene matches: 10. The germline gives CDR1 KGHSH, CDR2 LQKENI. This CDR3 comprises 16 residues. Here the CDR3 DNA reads TGTGCCAGCTCGGAAGCGTCGGGACAGGGAAACTATGGCTACACCTTC. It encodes CASSEASGQGNYGYTF.

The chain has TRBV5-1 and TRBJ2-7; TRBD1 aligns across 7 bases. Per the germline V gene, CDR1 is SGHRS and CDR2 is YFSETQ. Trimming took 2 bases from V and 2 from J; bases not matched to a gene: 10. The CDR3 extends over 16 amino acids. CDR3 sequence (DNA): TGCGCCAGCAGCTTCAGACGGGACAGCCTTCCCTACGAGCAGTACTTC. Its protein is CASSFRRDSLPYEQYF.

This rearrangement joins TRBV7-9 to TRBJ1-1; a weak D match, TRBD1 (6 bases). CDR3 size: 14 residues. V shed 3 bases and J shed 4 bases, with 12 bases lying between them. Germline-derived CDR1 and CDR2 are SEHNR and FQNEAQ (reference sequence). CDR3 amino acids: CASSFRGRGTEAFF. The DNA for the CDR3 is TGTGCCAGCAGCTTCAGGGGCCGCGGCACTGAAGCTTTCTTT.

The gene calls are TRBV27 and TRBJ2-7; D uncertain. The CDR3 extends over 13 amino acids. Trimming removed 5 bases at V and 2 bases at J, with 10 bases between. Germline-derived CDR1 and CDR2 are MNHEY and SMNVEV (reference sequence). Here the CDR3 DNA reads TGTGCCAGCAGTGGACGCCTGCCCTACGAGCAGTACTTC. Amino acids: CASSGRLPYEQYF.

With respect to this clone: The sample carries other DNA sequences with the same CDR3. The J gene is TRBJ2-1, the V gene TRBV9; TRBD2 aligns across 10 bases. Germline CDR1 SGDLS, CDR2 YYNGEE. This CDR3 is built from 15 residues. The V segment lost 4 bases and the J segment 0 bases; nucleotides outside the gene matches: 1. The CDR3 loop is CASSSSGSSYNEQFF. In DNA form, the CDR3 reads TGTGCCAGCAGCTCTAGCGGGAGCTCCTACAATGAGCAGTTCTTC.

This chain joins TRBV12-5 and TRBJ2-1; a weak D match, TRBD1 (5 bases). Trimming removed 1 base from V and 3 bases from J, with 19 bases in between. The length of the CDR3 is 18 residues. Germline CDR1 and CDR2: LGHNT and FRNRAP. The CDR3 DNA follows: TGTGCTAGTGGTTTGGCAGGGCTTAGCCGGACGTTCTACAATGAGCAGTTCTTC. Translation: CASGLAGLSRTFYNEQFF.

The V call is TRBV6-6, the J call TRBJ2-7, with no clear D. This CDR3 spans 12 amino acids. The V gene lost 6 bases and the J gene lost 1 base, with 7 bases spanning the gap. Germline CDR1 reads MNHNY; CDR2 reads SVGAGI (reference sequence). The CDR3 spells CASSPVSYEQYF. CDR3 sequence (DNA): TGTGCCAGCAGCCCGGTATCCTACGAGCAGTACTTC.

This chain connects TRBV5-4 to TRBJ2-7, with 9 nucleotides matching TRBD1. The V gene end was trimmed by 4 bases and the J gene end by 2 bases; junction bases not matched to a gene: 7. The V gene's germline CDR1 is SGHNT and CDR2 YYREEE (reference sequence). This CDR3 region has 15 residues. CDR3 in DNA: TGTGCCAGCAGCGTTCCGGGACAGGGCACCTACGAGCAGTACTTC. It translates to CASSVPGQGTYEQYF.

The CDR3 DNA is TGTGCCTGGAGTGTCTCTGGGTTTCTGGACGAGCAGTACTTC. Encoded protein: CAWSVSGFLDEQYF. The chain uses TRBV30 and TRBJ2-7; no firm D call. The CDR3 consists of 14 residues. Trimming took off 0 bases at V and 5 bases at J, with 14 bases between the two ends. CDR1 is GTSNPN and CDR2 is SVGIG in the germline V gene (reference sequence). Variable domain in full (rest from reference TRBV30 and TRBJ2-7): SQTIHQWPATLVQPVGSPLSLECTVEGTSNPNLYWYRQAAGRGLQLLFYSVGIGQISSEVPQNLSASRPQDRQFILSSKKLLLSDSGFYLCAWSVSGFLDEQYFGPGTRLTVT.

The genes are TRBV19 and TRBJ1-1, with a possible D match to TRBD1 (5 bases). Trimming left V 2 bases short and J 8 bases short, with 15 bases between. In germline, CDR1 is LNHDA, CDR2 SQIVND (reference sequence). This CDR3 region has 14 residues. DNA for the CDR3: TGTGCCAGTAGTATATCCCGCCAGGGTAGCGAAGCTTTCTTT. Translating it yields CASSISRQGSEAFF.

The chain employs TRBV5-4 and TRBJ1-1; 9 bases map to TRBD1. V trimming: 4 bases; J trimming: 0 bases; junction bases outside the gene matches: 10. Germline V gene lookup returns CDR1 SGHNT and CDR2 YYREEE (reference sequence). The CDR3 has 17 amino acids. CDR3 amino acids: CASSPSGTGTLNTEAFF. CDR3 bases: TGTGCCAGCAGCCCTTCCGGGACAGGGACCCTGAACACTGAAGCTTTCTTT.

In DNA, the CDR3 is TGTGCCAGCAGCTTATTTGACAACTCCTACGAGCAGTACTTC. It specifies CASSLFDNSYEQYF. This chain connects TRBV7-8 to TRBJ2-7; D ambiguous. Between the trimmed V and J ends, which lost 2 bases and 0 bases, there was a span of 8 bases. Per germline, CDR1 SGHVS and CDR2 FQNEAQ. The CDR3 runs to 14 residues.

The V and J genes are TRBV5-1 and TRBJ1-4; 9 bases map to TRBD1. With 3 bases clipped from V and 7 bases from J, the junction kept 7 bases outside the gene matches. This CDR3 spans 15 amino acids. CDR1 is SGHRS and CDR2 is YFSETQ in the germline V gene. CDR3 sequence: CASSWGDREAEKLFF. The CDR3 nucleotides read TGCGCCAGCAGCTGGGGGGACAGGGAGGCTGAAAAACTGTTTTTT.

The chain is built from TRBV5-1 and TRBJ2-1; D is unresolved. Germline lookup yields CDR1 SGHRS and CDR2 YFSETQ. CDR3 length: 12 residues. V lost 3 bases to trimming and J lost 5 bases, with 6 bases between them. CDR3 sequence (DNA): TGCGCCAGCAGCTATGGAAACAATGAGCAGTTCTTC. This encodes CASSYGNNEQFF.